Presented here are 18 T cell receptor beta chains from one specimen sequenced in a study of blood T cell repertoires in COVID-19. Data came from immunoSEQ multiplex PCR; TCRdb stores just in-frame clones and leaves some out. Among about 300,000 clones, under 90% were seen once, and the ten largest hold 3.5% to 4.5%. Sequencing was carried out using PBMCs or T cells enriched from blood (not recorded which). These receptors were collected from a man aged 25 to 40 who had recovered from COVID-19.

This chain links TRBV28 with TRBJ1-1, with 10 bases matching TRBD1. In germline, CDR1 is MDHEN, CDR2 SYDVKM. The CDR3 is 16 residues long. V lost 1 base, J lost 3 bases, and 5 bases stayed unmatched. This chain's CDR3 is CASSLFRDRGYTEAFF. CDR3 sequence (DNA): TGTGCCAGCAGTTTATTCCGGGACAGGGGATACACTGAAGCTTTCTTT.

This chain joins TRBV3-1 (or the pseudogene TRBV3-2) and TRBJ2-1, with 9 nucleotides matching TRBD2. From germline, CDR1 is LGHDT and CDR2 YNNKEL (reference sequence). This CDR3 region has 14 residues. V shed 6 bases and J 10 bases; nucleotides not matched to a gene: 10. DNA of the CDR3: TGTGCCAGCAGGAGGGCTAGCGGGAAAGTAGAGCAGTTCTTC. Its translation is CASRRASGKVEQFF.

This clone was observed a single time. The chain links TRBV27 to TRBJ1-5; 10 bases match TRBD1. The CDR3 has 15 amino acids. J was trimmed by 9 bases and V by 0 bases; bases with no gene match: 5. Germline V gene lookup returns CDR1 MNHEY and CDR2 SMNVEV (reference sequence). The CDR3 DNA follows: TGTGCCAGCAGTTTATCGAGGACAGGGGGTAGGCCCCAGCATTTT. Translated: CASSLSRTGGRPQHF.

This chain connects TRBV5-1 to TRBJ2-7; TRBD2 aligns across 8 bases. The germline CDR1 and CDR2 sequences are SGHRS and YFSETQ. The CDR3 covers 14 residues. V lost 6 bases, J lost 5 bases, and 10 bases stayed unmatched. CDR3 DNA sequence: TGCGCCAGCACCCTCGGGGGGGCGAGGAACGAGCAGTACTTC. It codes for CASTLGGARNEQYF.

The chain has TRBV30 and TRBJ1-5; D gene uncertain. The V gene lost 2 bases and the J gene lost 4 bases, with 6 bases spanning the gap. Germline values: CDR1 GTSNPN, CDR2 SVGIG (reference sequence). CDR3 size: 12 residues. The CDR3 loop reads CAWSIMNQPQHF. CDR3 coding DNA: TGTGCCTGGAGTATCATGAATCAGCCCCAGCATTTT.

The J gene is TRBJ1-1, the V gene TRBV2; TRBD1 agrees at 7 bases. The germline V gene encodes CDR1 SNHLY and CDR2 FYNNEI. The CDR3 extends over 14 amino acids. V was pared by 6 bases and J by 1 base, with 5 bases of the junction left unmatched. CDR3 bases: TGTGCCAGCAGGCCCCGGACAGGGAACACTGAAGCTTTCTTT. This translates into CASRPRTGNTEAFF. Using reference TRBV2 and TRBJ1-1 for the parts outside the CDR3, the full variable domain is EPEVTQTPSHQVTQMGQEVILRCVPISNHLYFYWYRQILGQKVEFLVSFYNNEISEKSEIFDDQFSVERPDGSNFTLKIRSTKLEDSAMYFCASRPRTGNTEAFFGQGTRLTVV.

Concerning this clone: The same CDR3 can be traced to other DNA sequences in this sample. The V gene is TRBV5-1, the J gene TRBJ1-1, with TRBD1 as a possible D gene (6 bases). The germline V and J ends were trimmed by 3 bases and 4 bases, with 13 bases remaining between them. Germline-derived CDR1 and CDR2 are SGHRS and YFSETQ. This CDR3 comprises 14 residues. For the CDR3, the DNA is TGCGCCAGCAGCTACAGGGATGAAGGCACTGAAGCTTTCTTT. Amino acid sequence: CASSYRDEGTEAFF.

The V call is TRBV6-4, the J call TRBJ2-1, with 10 nucleotides matching TRBD2. CDR1 is MRHNA and CDR2 is SNTAGT in the germline V gene. CDR3 size: 16 residues. With 0 bases clipped from V and 4 bases from J, the junction kept 3 bases outside the gene matches. The CDR3 reads CASSDSERGGYNEQFF. The CDR3 DNA sequence: TGTGCCAGCAGTGACTCCGAGCGGGGGGGTTACAATGAGCAGTTCTTC.

CDR3 in DNA: TGTGCCAGCAGTCAAGGACTCCACTACGATACGCAGTATTTT. Translated: CASSQGLHYDTQYF. The chain couples TRBV2 to TRBJ2-3; maybe TRBD2 (5 bases). This CDR3 contains 14 residues. Looked up from germline, CDR1 is SNHLY and CDR2 is FYNNEI. With 5 bases removed from V and 6 bases from J, the gap between germline ends came to 15 bases.

The V gene is TRBV9, the J gene TRBJ2-1; no clear D. The V gene's germline CDR1 is SGDLS and CDR2 YYNGEE. V lost 3 bases, J lost 8 bases, and 6 bases lay in between. This CDR3 has 11 residues. The CDR3 nucleotides read TGTGCCAGCAGCGCAAGCCATGAGCAGTTCTTC. Its translation: CASSASHEQFF.

V gene TRBV11-2 combines with J gene TRBJ1-2, with 9 bases that match TRBD1. J lost 4 bases, V lost 5 bases, and 11 bases had no gene match. CDR3 length: 16 amino acids. CDR1 SGHAT and CDR2 FQNNGV come from the germline V gene. CDR3 bases: TGTGCCAGCAGCGAAGGGGGACAGGGCGTTAGCTATGGCTACACCTTC. Its translation: CASSEGGQGVSYGYTF.

This clone has only one observation. The J gene is TRBJ1-5, the V gene TRBV30; D gene ambiguous. Germline V gives CDR1 GTSNPN, CDR2 SVGIG (reference sequence). The CDR3 has 13 amino acids. CDR3 residues: CALAGSSNQPQHF. CDR3 bases: TGTGCGCTGGCCGGGTCCTCGAATCAGCCCCAGCATTTT.

The chain combines TRBV9 with TRBJ1-1; D gene ambiguous. Germline V gene data show CDR1 as SGDLS and CDR2 as YYNGEE. V lost 0 bases and J 0 bases, leaving 6 bases between the germline ends. The length of the CDR3 is 14 residues. CDR3 protein: CASSVASLNTEAFF. CDR3 nucleotides: TGTGCCAGCAGCGTAGCTTCTCTGAACACTGAAGCTTTCTTT.

This clone was detected ten times or more. The chain uses TRBV5-1 and TRBJ1-4, with 7 bases lining up with TRBD1. J gave up 1 base and V 5 bases, and 5 bases lay outside the gene matches. The CDR3 has 15 amino acids. CDR1 SGHRS and CDR2 YFSETQ come from the germline V gene. This CDR3 is CASRGQVGTNEKLFF. The CDR3 coding sequence is TGCGCCAGCAGAGGACAGGTTGGAACTAATGAAAAACTGTTTTTT.

The V gene is TRBV6-6, the J gene TRBJ2-1, with D maybe TRBD2 (6 bases). The CDR3 is made up of 16 amino acids. Germline CDR1 is MNHNY and CDR2 is SVGAGI (reference sequence). The V and J ends lost 2 bases and 4 bases respectively, with 15 bases between them. CDR3 sequence: CASSYASLAPYNEQFF. For the CDR3, the DNA is TGTGCCAGCAGTTACGCCTCACTAGCACCATACAATGAGCAGTTCTTC.

V is TRBV3-1 (or the pseudogene TRBV3-2) and J is TRBJ1-3, with D uncertain. The CDR3 has 15 amino acids. V was pared by 5 bases and J by 3 bases, with 14 bases between. Germline V CDR1 and CDR2: LGHDT, YNNKEL (reference sequence). CDR3: CASSTGSGDGNTIYF. The DNA of the CDR3 is TGTGCCAGCAGCACCGGATCAGGCGATGGAAACACCATATATTTT.

This clone has only one observation. The chain joins TRBV19 to TRBJ1-1; 8 nucleotides match TRBD1. This CDR3 region has 14 residues. Germline trimming cut 6 bases from V and 4 bases from J; bases unmatched to any gene: 7. From germline, CDR1 is LNHDA and CDR2 SQIVND (reference sequence). DNA of the CDR3: TGTGCCAGTAGCCTGGACAGGGAAGTCACTGAAGCTTTCTTT. Amino acid sequence: CASSLDREVTEAFF.

The V gene is TRBV19, the J gene TRBJ1-2; unclear D gene. The CDR3 totals 14 residues. V lost 3 bases to trimming and J lost 4 bases, with 12 bases between them. CDR1 and CDR2 (germline): LNHDA, SQIVND (reference sequence). CDR3: CASSIPGRSYGYTF. DNA of the CDR3: TGTGCCAGTAGTATCCCTGGCAGGTCCTATGGCTACACCTTC.